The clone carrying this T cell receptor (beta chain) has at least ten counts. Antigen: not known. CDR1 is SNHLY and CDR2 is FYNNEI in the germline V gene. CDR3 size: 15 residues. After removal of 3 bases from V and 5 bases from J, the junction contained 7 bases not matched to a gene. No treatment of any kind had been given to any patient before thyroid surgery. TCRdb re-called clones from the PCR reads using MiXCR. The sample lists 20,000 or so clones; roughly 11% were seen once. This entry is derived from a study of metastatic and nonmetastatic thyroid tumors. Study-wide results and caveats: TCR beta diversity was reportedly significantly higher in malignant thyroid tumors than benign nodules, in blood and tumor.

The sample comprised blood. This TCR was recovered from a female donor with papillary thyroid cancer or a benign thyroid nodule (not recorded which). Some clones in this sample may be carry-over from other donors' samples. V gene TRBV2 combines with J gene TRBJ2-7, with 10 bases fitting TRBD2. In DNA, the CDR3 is TGTGCCAGCAGTGATTTTCTAGCGGGAGTCAACGAGCAGTACTTC. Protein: CASSDFLAGVNEQYF.